This T cell receptor (beta chain) is from a study of T cells in Graves' hyperthyroidism and ophthalmopathy. Study-wide findings and caveats: By a 13 V-J model, ophthalmopathy was set apart from stable hyperthyroidism.

Amplification of TCR beta CDR3 regions was performed using RNA transcripts as template. When the TCR CDR3 underwent first-round RT-PCR, the HTBI primer set was used. TCRdb redid the calling of the multiplex PCR reads with MiXCR, one entry per CDR3 protein. The table has roughly 500,000 distinct CDR3 sequences, 46% seen once. As regards this clonotype: Its target is not known.

V was pared by 0 bases and J by 10 bases, with 19 bases between. The CDR3 covers 16 residues. Per the germline V gene, CDR1 is SGHRS and CDR2 is YFSETQ. Reasons for excluding patients were uncontrolled infection, other autoimmune disease, pregnancy or lactation. The clonotype was recovered from an adult woman with Graves' disease, either hyperthyroidism or ophthalmopathy (not recorded which). The chain has TRBV5-1 and TRBJ1-4; D gene unclear. The sequenced sample consisted of peripheral blood or thyroid tissue (not recorded which). The CDR3 reads CASSLDNVRSSGKLFF. In nucleotides, the CDR3 is TGCGCCAGCAGCTTGGATAATGTGAGGAGCTCTGGAAAACTGTTTTTT. Full variable domain (missing parts from reference TRBV5-1 and TRBJ1-4): KAGVTQTPRYLIKTRGQQVTLSCSPISGHRSVSWYQQTPGQGLQFLFEYFSETQRNKGNFPGRFSGRQFSNSRSEMNVSTLELGDSALYLCASSLDNVRSSGKLFFGSGTQLSVL.